The 10 T cell receptor beta chains in this list originate from one sample, sequenced in a study of shared clonotypes between healthy human individuals. Only CD45RO-negative cells positively selected for CCR7 counted as naive CD8 cells, so terminally differentiated effector memory CD45RA+ cells were excluded. Clones were read by immunoSEQ multiplex PCR, and TCRdb kept only the in-frame ones, dropping some. The profile shows about 1,900,000 clones, about 95% of them singletons. Sequenced input: naive CD8+ T cells sorted from blood. These receptors all come from a young man in good health.

The V and J genes are TRBV7-6 and TRBJ2-1, with 8 bases matching TRBD2. CDR1 is SGHVS, CDR2 FNYEAQ, per germline. This CDR3 has 16 amino acids. V lost 2 bases, J lost 4 bases, and 7 bases stayed unmatched. CDR3 residues: CASSLSVAGTYNEQFF. The CDR3 DNA follows: TGTGCCAGCAGCTTATCGGTAGCGGGGACATACAATGAGCAGTTCTTC.

This chain joins TRBV27 and TRBJ2-7, with a weak D call TRBD1 (6 bases). This CDR3 contains 13 residues. Germline assignment: CDR1 MNHEY and CDR2 SMNVEV (reference sequence). V dropped 5 bases and J dropped 7 bases, with 15 bases sitting between them. This chain's CDR3 is CASSQTGRAEQYF. CDR3 nucleotides: TGTGCCAGCAGTCAAACAGGGCGGGCGGAGCAGTACTTC.

CDR3 in DNA: TGCAGCGCGCTAGCGGGGCTAGATGAGCAGTTCTTC. This gives the protein CSALAGLDEQFF. This chain uses TRBV29-1 with TRBJ2-1, with TRBD2 matching over 9 bases. Trimming took 7 bases from V and 8 from J; bases not matched to a gene: 6. Germline CDR1 is SQVTM and CDR2 is ANQGSEA. This CDR3 region has 12 residues.

This clone was seen a single time. The V gene is TRBV27, the J gene TRBJ2-3; TRBD2 agrees at 7 bases. Germline V lookup: CDR1 MNHEY, CDR2 SMNVEV (reference sequence). V lost 3 bases and J lost 10; bases outside the gene matches: 4. The CDR3 is 12 amino acids. The CDR3, as DNA: TGTGCCAGCAGTTTCCCAGGGAGGGCGCAGTATTTT. This sequence encodes CASSFPGRAQYF.

The rearrangement uses TRBV6-5 and TRBJ1-2; D possibly corresponds to TRBD1 (5 bases). Germline values: CDR1 MNHEY, CDR2 SVGAGI. V lost 7 bases to trimming and J lost 2 bases, with 14 bases between them. The length of the CDR3 is 14 residues. The CDR3 DNA is TGTGCCAGCACCGGGGCCCGGCAGAACTATGGCTACACCTTC. It yields the protein CASTGARQNYGYTF.

The DNA for the CDR3 is TGCGCCAGCAGCCAAGAAAGGGGCGGGAGGGGGTCCTACGAGCAGTACTTC. It is translated as CASSQERGGRGSYEQYF. The J gene is TRBJ2-7, the V gene TRBV4-3; 9 bases agree with TRBD2. The CDR3 runs to 17 residues. With 0 bases clipped from V and 1 base from J, the junction kept 7 bases outside the gene matches. CDR1 is LGHNA and CDR2 is YSLEER in the germline V gene.

The rearrangement uses TRBV9 and TRBJ2-3; D perhaps matches TRBD1 (6 bases). CDR3 length: 16 amino acids. From germline, CDR1 is SGDLS and CDR2 YYNGEE. V gave up 0 bases and J gave up 2 bases, with 13 bases separating them. The CDR3 DNA is TGTGCCAGCAGCGTAGCGGCAGGGGCCCCCACAGATACGCAGTATTTT. It encodes CASSVAAGAPTDTQYF.

The rearrangement joins TRBV28 to TRBJ2-2; maybe TRBD1 (6 bases). From germline, CDR1 is MDHEN and CDR2 SYDVKM. This CDR3 contains 14 residues. V was cut by 7 bases and J by 3 bases, with 12 bases left in between. CDR3 region: CASTGVGDTGELFF. CDR3 DNA sequence: TGTGCCAGCACAGGGGTAGGGGACACCGGGGAGCTGTTTTTT.

With respect to this clone: Additional DNA sequences in this sample encode the identical CDR3. This rearrangement joins TRBV27 to TRBJ1-1; 7 bases line up with TRBD1. Per the germline V gene, CDR1 is MNHEY and CDR2 is SMNVEV (reference sequence). V dropped 0 bases and J dropped 4; count of bases not matched to a gene: 2. This CDR3 is built from 14 residues. CDR3 in DNA: TGTGCCAGCAGTTTATCACAGGGGAGCACTGAAGCTTTCTTT. It yields the protein CASSLSQGSTEAFF.

The chain carries TRBV19 and TRBJ2-3; TRBD1 matches 8 bases. CDR3 length: 15 residues. Germline-derived CDR1 and CDR2 are LNHDA and SQIVND (reference sequence). The V gene end was trimmed by 5 bases and the J gene end by 1 base; junction bases not matched to a gene: 5. For the CDR3, the DNA is TGTGCCAGTAGTTCCCTGGGACAGGGCACAGATACGCAGTATTTT. Protein sequence: CASSSLGQGTDTQYF.